The subject of this entry is one T cell receptor (beta chain). Its antigen is not known. This record comes from a study of cytomegalovirus exposure and HLA in healthy donors. On the study more broadly: Around 83% of 350 to 400 genotyped donors fell in the Caucasian-associated ancestry cluster. Study-wide points: Only CMV serostatus was available as immune exposure information. When a later analysis compared HLA-associated TCR beta chains with equally common others, the HLA-associated chains turned out to be more clonally expanded and to have lower generation probabilities.

CDR3 length equals 16 residues. Germline V gives CDR1 SGHRS, CDR2 YFSETQ. Trimming stripped 0 bases from V and 2 bases from J, with 12 bases between. PCR primers comprised 60 Vbeta and 13 Jbeta primers. Profiling relied on immunoSEQ multiplex PCR, and the TCRdb table lists in-frame clones only, not all of them. The data contain about 190,000 clones, 65% to 80% of them singletons. The origin of this receptor is a man under 40 in good health and CMV-seropositive. The sample was PBMCs. V usage is TRBV5-1 and J usage is TRBJ2-1; D call uncertain. The CDR3 sequence: CASSLDTDSPYNEQFF. CDR3 coding DNA: TGCGCCAGCAGCTTGGACACAGATTCCCCCTACAATGAGCAGTTCTTC.